This T cell receptor (beta chain) derives from a study of blood T cell repertoires in COVID-19. Study-level information: The United States, Italy and Spain supplied acute and convalescent COVID-19 samples. PBMCs, B-cell-depleted T cells, or T cells provided the cDNA or gDNA that made up the material.

Participants were placed into cohorts based on the clinical history they reported. This CDR3 is 15 amino acids long. Trimming removed 6 bases at V and 5 bases at J, with 19 bases between. The germline CDR1 and CDR2 sequences are MRHNA and SNTAGT. In the source study's methods: Using reference gene primer amplification, nucleated cell counts were estimated. Sequencing was performed with immunoSEQ multiplex PCR; in TCRdb, only in-frame clones are kept and a portion is missing. D and trimming were read from the DNA, whereas the V and J calls and clone size are those reported in that table. The sample contains 200,000 to 250,000 clones, 90% of which appear only once.

This sequence joins TRBV6-4 and TRBJ1-1; possibly TRBD1 for D (5 bases). Sequencing was performed on PBMCs or T cells enriched from blood (not recorded which). The TCR originated in a man aged 25-45 years who had been exposed to COVID-19. Here the CDR3 reads CASRAEDAEGTEAFF. CDR3 sequence (DNA): TGTGCCAGCAGGGCAGAGGACGCGGAGGGGACTGAAGCTTTCTTT.